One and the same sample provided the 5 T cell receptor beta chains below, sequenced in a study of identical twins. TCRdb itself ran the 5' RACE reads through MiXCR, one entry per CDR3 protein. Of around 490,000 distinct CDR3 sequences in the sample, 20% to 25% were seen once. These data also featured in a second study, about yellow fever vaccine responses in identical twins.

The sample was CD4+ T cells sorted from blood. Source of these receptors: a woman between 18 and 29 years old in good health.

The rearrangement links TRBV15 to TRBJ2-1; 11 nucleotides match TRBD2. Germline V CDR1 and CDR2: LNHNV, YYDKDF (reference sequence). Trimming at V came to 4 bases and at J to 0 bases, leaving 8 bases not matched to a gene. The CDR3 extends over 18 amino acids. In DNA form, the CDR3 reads TGTGCCACCAGCAAACGGACTAGCGGGCCGAGCTCCTACAATGAGCAGTTCTTC. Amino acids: CATSKRTSGPSSYNEQFF.

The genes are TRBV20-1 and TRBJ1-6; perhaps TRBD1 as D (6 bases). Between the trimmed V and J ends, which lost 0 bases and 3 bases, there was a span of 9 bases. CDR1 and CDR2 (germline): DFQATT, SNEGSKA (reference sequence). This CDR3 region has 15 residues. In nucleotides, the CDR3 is TGCAGTGCTAGAGATGGGGGCAGCTATAATTCACCCCTCCACTTT. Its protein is CSARDGGSYNSPLHF.

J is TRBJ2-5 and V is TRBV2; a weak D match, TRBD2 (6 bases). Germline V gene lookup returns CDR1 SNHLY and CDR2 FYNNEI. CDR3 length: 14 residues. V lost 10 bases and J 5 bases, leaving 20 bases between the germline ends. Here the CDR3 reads CATRPGGLPETQYF. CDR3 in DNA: TGTGCCACCCGGCCTGGGGGACTCCCGGAGACCCAGTACTTC. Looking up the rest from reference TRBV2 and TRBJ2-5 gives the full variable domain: EPEVTQTPSHQVTQMGQEVILRCVPISNHLYFYWYRQILGQKVEFLVSFYNNEISEKSEIFDDQFSVERPDGSNFTLKIRSTKLEDSAMYFCATRPGGLPETQYFGPGTRLLVL.

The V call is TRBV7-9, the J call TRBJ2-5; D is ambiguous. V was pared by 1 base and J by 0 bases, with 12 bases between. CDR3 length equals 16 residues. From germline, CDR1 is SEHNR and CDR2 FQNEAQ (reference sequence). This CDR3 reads CASSLGVGFDQETQYF. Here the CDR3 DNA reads TGTGCCAGCAGCTTAGGAGTCGGATTCGACCAAGAGACCCAGTACTTC.

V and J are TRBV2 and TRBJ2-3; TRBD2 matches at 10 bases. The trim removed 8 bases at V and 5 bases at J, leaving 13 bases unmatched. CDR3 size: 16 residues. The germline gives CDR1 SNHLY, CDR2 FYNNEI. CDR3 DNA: TGTGCCAGCTCAAGCGGGAGGGCTGGGTCCGAAGATACGCAGTATTTT. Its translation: CASSSGRAGSEDTQYF.